This is a list of T cell receptor beta chains from one sample in a study of beta chain features in type 1 diabetes. Produced via immunoSEQ multiplex PCR; TCRdb's table is partial and in-frame only. Here the sample spans about 140,000 clones, around 9.3% being singletons. Specimen: naive CD4+ T cells from blood. All receptors derive from a man aged 18 to 35 in good health. The CDR3 runs from the conserved cysteine through the conserved F or W. The D gene is left open where the match is weak. Size is stated for part of the rows, as once, few or many counts, or as a class when the clone is expanded.

CDR3 DNA: TGTGCCAGCAGCTTAGCGGAGGGGGCGGGTGGCTACACCTTC
CDR3 protein: CASSLAEGAGGYTF
clone size: few
V gene: TRBV7-8
D gene: TRBD1
J gene: TRBJ1-2

CDR3 DNA: TGTGCCAGTAGTATTTTGGGCCATGAGCAGTTCTTC
CDR3 protein: CASSILGHEQFF
clone size: few
V gene: TRBV19
D gene: .
J gene: TRBJ2-1

CDR3 DNA: TGTGCCAGCAGCTTCGGGGACAGACACCGCACAGATACGCAGTATTTT
CDR3 protein: CASSFGDRHRTDTQYF
clone size: .
V gene: TRBV7-6
D gene: TRBD1
J gene: TRBJ2-3

CDR3 DNA: TGTGCCATCAGAAGGACTAGCGGGGGCCGCACAGATACGCAGTATTTT
CDR3 protein: CAIRRTSGGRTDTQYF
clone size: few
V gene: TRBV10-3
D gene: TRBD2
J gene: TRBJ2-3

CDR3 DNA: TGTGCCAGCAGCCCCACAGGAAGGCAGTTCTTC
CDR3 protein: CASSPTGRQFF
clone size: .
V gene: TRBV7-3
D gene: .
J gene: TRBJ2-1

CDR3 DNA: TGTGCCAGCAGCTTCGGCGGGGGGGCGGGGTACAATGAGCAGTTCTTC
CDR3 protein: CASSFGGGAGYNEQFF
clone size: few
V gene: TRBV7-2
D gene: TRBD2
J gene: TRBJ2-1

CDR3 DNA: TGTGCCAGCGGACAGGTTTTAGGTGGGGCCAACGTCCTGACTTTC
CDR3 protein: CASGQVLGGANVLTF
clone size: .
V gene: TRBV5-4
D gene: TRBD1
J gene: TRBJ2-6

CDR3 DNA: TGCAGCGTTACCGAGGGGGCGCAGGGCTACACCTTC
CDR3 protein: CSVTEGAQGYTF
clone size: .
V gene: TRBV29-1
D gene: TRBD1
J gene: TRBJ1-2

CDR3 DNA: TGTGCCATCAGGGACACCACCTACGAGCAGTACTTC
CDR3 protein: CAIRDTTYEQYF
clone size: .
V gene: TRBV10-3
D gene: .
J gene: TRBJ2-7

CDR3 DNA: TGTGCCAGCAGGCCGGGCCAGGGGTATAATTCACCCCTCCACTTT
CDR3 protein: CASRPGQGYNSPLHF
clone size: few
V gene: TRBV28
D gene: .
J gene: TRBJ1-6

CDR3 DNA: TGTGCCAGCAGCCAAAGACAGGGTTCCGAGCAGTACTTC
CDR3 protein: CASSQRQGSEQYF
clone size: many
V gene: TRBV7-7
D gene: TRBD1
J gene: TRBJ2-7

CDR3 DNA: TGCGCCAGCAGCCCACCCCTGCAGGACAATGAGCAGTTCTTC
CDR3 protein: CASSPPLQDNEQFF
clone size: few
V gene: TRBV5-1
D gene: .
J gene: TRBJ2-1

CDR3 DNA: TGCGCCAGCAGCCCCGGGACCCTTGGAGGGGAGCAGTACTTC
CDR3 protein: CASSPGTLGGEQYF
clone size: .
V gene: TRBV5-1
D gene: .
J gene: TRBJ2-7

CDR3 DNA: TGTGCCAGCAGCGTCTCTAGCGGGGGCCATCCCTTCTCCTACGAGCAGTACTTC
CDR3 protein: CASSVSSGGHPFSYEQYF
clone size: .
V gene: TRBV7-2
D gene: TRBD2
J gene: TRBJ2-7

CDR3 DNA: TGTGCCAGCAGTTCGTTCGACAGCTCCTATAATTCACCCCTCCACTTT
CDR3 protein: CASSSFDSSYNSPLHF
clone size: .
V gene: TRBV28
D gene: .
J gene: TRBJ1-6

CDR3 DNA: TGTGCCAGCAGTCTTAAGGGGGCCGGCAATCAGCCCCAGCATTTT
CDR3 protein: CASSLKGAGNQPQHF
clone size: .
V gene: TRBV7-2
D gene: TRBD1
J gene: TRBJ1-5

CDR3 DNA: TGTGCCAGCAGCGACACCGGGACAGGGGGCGCCGAGCAGTACTTC
CDR3 protein: CASSDTGTGGAEQYF
clone size: .
V gene: TRBV6-6
D gene: TRBD1
J gene: TRBJ2-7

CDR3 DNA: TGTGCCTGGAGTGCAGGACAGGGTTGGACAGATACGCAGTATTTT
CDR3 protein: CAWSAGQGWTDTQYF
clone size: .
V gene: TRBV30
D gene: TRBD1
J gene: TRBJ2-3

CDR3 DNA: TGTGCCAGCAGAATAGACAGGGTAGGGAATGAGCAGTTCTTC
CDR3 protein: CASRIDRVGNEQFF
clone size: .
V gene: TRBV27
D gene: TRBD1
J gene: TRBJ2-1

CDR3 DNA: TGTGCCAGCAGAACTCAGGGTCGCGGGGCCAACGTCCTGACTTTC
CDR3 protein: CASRTQGRGANVLTF
clone size: .
V gene: TRBV7-8
D gene: .
J gene: TRBJ2-6

CDR3 DNA: TGTGCCAGCTCGATCGGACAGGGGAGCACCGGGGAGCTGTTTTTT
CDR3 protein: CASSIGQGSTGELFF
clone size: few
V gene: TRBV18
D gene: TRBD1
J gene: TRBJ2-2

CDR3 DNA: TGTGCCAGCTCACCAGGACAGGGGGCCGAAATAGGTGGCTACACCTTC
CDR3 protein: CASSPGQGAEIGGYTF
clone size: few
V gene: TRBV18
D gene: TRBD1
J gene: TRBJ1-2

CDR3 DNA: TGTGCCTGGAACGAGGGGGCAAGAGAGCAGTACTTC
CDR3 protein: CAWNEGAREQYF
clone size: .
V gene: TRBV30
D gene: TRBD1
J gene: TRBJ2-7

CDR3 DNA: TGTGCCAGCAGTTTAGGAGGGGCCTATGGCTACACCTTC
CDR3 protein: CASSLGGAYGYTF
clone size: .
V gene: TRBV6-5
D gene: .
J gene: TRBJ1-2